One and the same sample provided the 7 T cell receptor beta chains below, sequenced in a study of CD8 T cells in ankylosing spondylitis. General study points: Seemingly characteristic of ankylosing spondylitis blood was a TCR beta motif consisting of about 8 highly homologous variants.

The antigens these receptors bind are not known. Each CDR3 protein gets one entry after TCRdb re-called the 5' RACE reads with MiXCR. The sample contains approximately 540,000 distinct CDR3 sequences, 12% of which appear only once. Sequencing was done on a sample of blood, either unsorted or a sorted T cell fraction (not recorded which). The source is a male donor with ankylosing spondylitis.

This clonotype was detected only a few times. A much larger clone is a single base away; this may be a read error. The rearrangement uses TRBV3-1 and TRBJ2-2; D is perhaps TRBD2 (5 bases). The germline CDR1 and CDR2 sequences are LGHDT and YNNKEL (reference sequence). V lost 4 bases, J lost 5 bases, and 8 bases lay in between. The CDR3 is 13 residues long. The CDR3 loop reads CASSPQRTGELFF. The CDR3 nucleotides read TGTGCCAGCAGCCCTCAGCGGACCGGGGAGCTGTTTTTT.

This clonotype was counted between two and nine times. The chain couples TRBV29-1 to TRBJ1-2; TRBD1 is a possible D gene (6 bases). The CDR3 has 11 residues. With 3 bases removed from V and 7 bases from J, the gap between germline ends came to 9 bases. Germline V gene data show CDR1 as SQVTM and CDR2 as ANQGSEA. CDR3 DNA sequence: TGCAGCGTTGATGGGGGCTTTGGCTACACCTTC. It encodes CSVDGGFGYTF.

This clonotype was seen a single time. The rearrangement links TRBV19 to TRBJ2-1; 9 nucleotides align to TRBD1. Losses at the gene ends were 7 bases for V and 4 bases for J; bases not matched to a gene: 8. Germline V CDR1 and CDR2: LNHDA, SQIVND (reference sequence). The CDR3 consists of 15 residues. CDR3 amino acids: CASTLQGQGYNEQFF. CDR3 sequence (DNA): TGTGCCAGTACCCTTCAGGGACAGGGTTACAATGAGCAGTTCTTC.

CDR3 in DNA: TGCAGCGCCGATGGACAGGGAGACGGAGGCTACACCTTC. This sequence encodes CSADGQGDGGYTF. V and J are TRBV29-1 and TRBJ1-2; 8 bases are shared with TRBD1. Germline V lookup: CDR1 SQVTM, CDR2 ANQGSEA. The CDR3 is 13 amino acids. The trim removed 7 bases at V and 8 bases at J, leaving 12 bases unmatched.

There are many counts of this clonotype. The chain recombines TRBV5-1 with TRBJ2-5; D unclear. Germline V gene data show CDR1 as SGHRS and CDR2 as YFSETQ. The CDR3 contains 13 residues. The ends were cut back, 4 bases at V and 2 bases at J, with 9 bases in the middle. For the CDR3, the DNA is TGCGCCAGCAGCCCGGGCCCTCAAGAGACCCAGTACTTC. Encoded protein: CASSPGPQETQYF.

This clonotype was counted between two and nine times. The chain joins TRBV25-1 to TRBJ2-6, with D unclear. Germline V CDR1 and CDR2: MGHDK, SYGVNS. The CDR3 is made up of 14 amino acids. Between the trimmed V and J ends, which lost 1 base and 4 bases, there was a span of 5 bases. The chain's CDR3 is CASSESRGANVLTF. The CDR3, as DNA: TGTGCCAGCAGTGAATCACGGGGGGCCAACGTCCTGACTTTC.

This clonotype came up many times. The rearrangement uses TRBV29-1 and TRBJ2-3; 7 positions agree with TRBD1. The CDR3 loop spans 14 amino acids. After removal of 5 bases from V and 2 bases from J, the junction contained 7 bases not matched to a gene. Germline assignment: CDR1 SQVTM and CDR2 ANQGSEA. DNA for the CDR3: TGCAGCGTTTGGGTACAGGGGTTCACAGATACGCAGTATTTT. Residues: CSVWVQGFTDTQYF.